The 6 T cell receptor beta chains reported below all come from one sample, sequenced in a study of blood T cell repertoires in COVID-19. Assay used: immunoSEQ multiplex PCR; TCRdb lists only in-frame clones, some missing. Of just over 350,000 clones in the sample, approximately 84% are singletons; the top ten hold 3%. The sample taken for sequencing was PBMCs or T cells enriched from blood (not recorded which). Every receptor here comes from a woman in her 30s who had recovered from COVID-19.

The chain carries TRBV6-5 and TRBJ2-1, with a weak D call TRBD1 (6 bases). V was cut by 2 bases and J by 10 bases, with 21 bases left in between. This CDR3 has 16 residues. Germline-derived CDR1 and CDR2 are MNHEY and SVGAGI. The CDR3 nucleotides read TGTGCCAGCAGTTACGGGCCCAGCACCCAGGGGCGGGAGCAGTTCTTC. Its protein product is CASSYGPSTQGREQFF.

CDR3: CASSTAGTSPNNEQFF. The CDR3 coding sequence is TGTGCCAGCAGTACCGCCGGGACTAGCCCCAACAATGAGCAGTTCTTC. This chain uses TRBV2 with TRBJ2-1, with TRBD2 matching over 9 bases. CDR1 SNHLY and CDR2 FYNNEI come from the germline V gene. CDR3 length equals 16 residues. The trim removed 5 bases at V and 5 bases at J, leaving 10 bases unmatched. Full variable domain (remainder filled in from reference TRBV2 and TRBJ2-1): EPEVTQTPSHQVTQMGQEVILRCVPISNHLYFYWYRQILGQKVEFLVSFYNNEISEKSEIFDDQFSVERPDGSNFTLKIRSTKLEDSAMYFCASSTAGTSPNNEQFFGPGTRLTVL.

V is TRBV6-5 and J is TRBJ1-1; the D is unclear. V was trimmed by 7 bases and J by 8 bases, leaving 17 bases between them. The germline CDR1 and CDR2 sequences are MNHEY and SVGAGI. CDR3 length: 13 amino acids. CDR3 region: CASNAQRTSEAFF. In nucleotides, the CDR3 is TGTGCCAGCAATGCGCAGCGCACTTCCGAAGCTTTCTTT.

The J gene is TRBJ1-1, the V gene TRBV7-9; D might be TRBD1 (5 bases). Looked up from germline, CDR1 is SEHNR and CDR2 is FQNEAQ (reference sequence). This CDR3 is 15 amino acids long. V was clipped by 5 bases and J by 0 bases, with 13 bases between them. CDR3 region: CASSPPAGMNTEAFF. CDR3 DNA sequence: TGTGCCAGCAGCCCACCTGCAGGGATGAACACTGAAGCTTTCTTT.

The gene calls are TRBV5-1 and TRBJ2-7; the D gene is possibly TRBD2 (5 bases). CDR3 size: 15 residues. Germline CDR1 is SGHRS and CDR2 is YFSETQ. V was pared by 2 bases and J by 0 bases, with 12 bases between. For the CDR3, the DNA is TGCGCCAGCAGCTTACTTGAGGGCCTCTCCTACGAGCAGTACTTC. It is translated as CASSLLEGLSYEQYF.

The chain employs TRBV24-1 and TRBJ1-5, with D tentatively TRBD1 (5 bases). CDR1 and CDR2 (germline): KGHDR, SFDVKD. V shed 3 bases and J shed 4 bases, with 12 bases lying between them. The CDR3 sequence is 15 residues long. The CDR3 here is CATSDNGEGNQPQHF. DNA for the CDR3: TGTGCCACCAGTGATAACGGGGAGGGGAATCAGCCCCAGCATTTT.